These 13 T cell receptor beta chains were all obtained from the same sample, sequenced in a study of shared clonotypes between healthy human individuals. TCRdb's copy holds only in-frame clones and misses some; the assay was immunoSEQ multiplex PCR. The table records about 2.5 million clones, about nine tenths of them present only once. Sequencing used naive CD4+ T cells from PBMCs. Subset defined: CD45RA+ positively selected. These receptors were taken from a man aged 18-30 years in good health. Some clones in this sample may be carry-over from other donors' samples.

This clone was observed once. The chain carries TRBV5-6 and TRBJ2-3; D gene unclear. V lost 2 bases and J 6 bases, leaving 7 bases between the germline ends. This CDR3 is 12 amino acids long. The germline V gene has CDR1 SGHDT and CDR2 YYEEEE. The CDR3 loop is CASSFGKDTQYF. CDR3 DNA sequence: TGTGCCAGCAGCTTCGGCAAGGATACGCAGTATTTT.

The genes are TRBV4-2 and TRBJ2-1; D might be TRBD2 (6 bases). Between the trimmed V and J ends, which lost 3 bases and 6 bases, there was a span of 12 bases. The CDR3 extends over 14 amino acids. Germline V CDR1 and CDR2: LGHNA, YNFKEQ. CDR3 in DNA: TGTGCCAGCAGCCAGGGGACTTACCTCAATGAGCAGTTCTTC. Translated, it gives CASSQGTYLNEQFF.

To note about this clone: The sample has other DNA sequences that encode this CDR3 too. The rearrangement links TRBV7-9 to TRBJ2-1; D is undetermined. The CDR3 has 14 residues. Germline assignment: CDR1 SEHNR and CDR2 FQNEAQ (reference sequence). Trimming removed 3 bases at V and 0 bases at J, with 6 bases between. Written as DNA, the CDR3 is TGTGCCAGCAGCTTCTCTAGCTCCTACAATGAGCAGTTCTTC. This gives the protein CASSFSSSYNEQFF.

V gene TRBV28 combines with J gene TRBJ2-1; the match to TRBD1 covers 12 bases. Looked up from germline, CDR1 is MDHEN and CDR2 is SYDVKM. The junction had 9 bases not matched to a gene; V was cut back by 8 bases and J by 7 bases. This CDR3 spans 15 amino acids. This chain's CDR3 is CASDGWDRGLNEQFF. CDR3 coding DNA: TGTGCCAGCGATGGTTGGGACAGGGGGCTAAATGAGCAGTTCTTC.

V usage is TRBV28 and J usage is TRBJ1-2; the match to TRBD1 covers 7 bases. Trimming removed 10 bases from V and 4 bases from J; junction bases left unmatched: 9. CDR3 length: 13 residues. The V gene's germline CDR1 is MDHEN and CDR2 SYDVKM. The CDR3, as DNA: TGTGCCATCAGGGGGAGGATAAGCTATGGCTACACCTTC. Protein product: CAIRGRISYGYTF.

The CDR3 DNA reads TGCGCCGGCCCCATGGCTAGCGGGGACACAGATACGCAGTATTTT. It codes for CAGPMASGDTDTQYF. V usage is TRBV10-1 and J usage is TRBJ2-3; 9 nucleotides align to TRBD2. The J segment lost 2 bases and the V segment lost 11 bases, leaving 11 bases of the junction unmatched. The length of the CDR3 is 15 residues. CDR1 WNHNN and CDR2 SYGVQD come from the germline V gene (reference sequence).

The chain recombines TRBV2 with TRBJ2-1; 7 bases are a match to TRBD1. The CDR3 runs 13 residues. Germline assignment: CDR1 SNHLY and CDR2 FYNNEI. V gave up 5 bases and J gave up 10 bases; unmatched junction bases: 8. As DNA, the CDR3 is TGTGCCAGCAGTCACGGGGACAGAAGAGAGCAGTTCTTC. The encoded protein is CASSHGDRREQFF.

Concerning this clone: In the same sample, other DNA sequences code for this CDR3. V is TRBV6-5 and J is TRBJ1-2, with a tentative D call TRBD1 (5 bases). CDR1 MNHEY and CDR2 SVGAGI come from the germline V gene. V was trimmed by 3 bases and J by 4 bases, leaving 9 bases between them. The CDR3 has 13 residues. For the CDR3, the DNA is TGTGCCAGCAGTTATAGGCAGGGCTATGGCTACACCTTC. Residues: CASSYRQGYGYTF.

V gene TRBV6-5 combines with J gene TRBJ1-1; weak D call: TRBD1 (5 bases). CDR3 length: 13 residues. V lost 6 bases and J lost 5, with 13 bases in between. Germline V CDR1 and CDR2: MNHEY, SVGAGI. CDR3 loop: CASRPNTGTEAFF. The DNA of the CDR3 is TGTGCCAGCAGGCCTAATACAGGTACTGAAGCTTTCTTT.

The DNA for the CDR3 is TGTGCCAGCAGCTTCCCCCGTCGGACAGGGCGGGGAGAAAAACTGTTTTTT. It is translated as CASSFPRRTGRGEKLFF. The genes are TRBV5-8 and TRBJ1-4, with 8 bases identical to TRBD1. The CDR3 is 17 residues long. V was clipped by 2 bases and J by 8 bases; unmatched bases: 14. From germline, CDR1 is SGHTS and CDR2 YDEGEE. Based on the CDR3 plus reference TRBV5-8 and TRBJ1-4, the full variable domain is EAGVTQSPTHLIKTRGQQATLRCSPISGHTSVYWYQQALGLGLQFLLWYDEGEERNRGNFPPRFSGRQFPNYSSELNVNALELEDSALYLCASSFPRRTGRGEKLFFGSGTQLSVL.

The V call is TRBV18, the J call TRBJ1-5; D is possibly TRBD1 (5 bases). The CDR3 runs to 15 residues. Trimming took 2 bases from V and 3 from J, leaving 11 bases between them. Per germline, CDR1 KGHSH and CDR2 LQKENI. The CDR3 here is CASSPSRGSNQPQHF. The CDR3 bases are TGTGCCAGCTCACCATCTCGGGGCTCCAATCAGCCCCAGCATTTT.

V is TRBV5-1 and J is TRBJ2-1; 7 positions agree with TRBD1. This CDR3 contains 13 residues. The V and J ends lost 4 bases and 6 bases, in that order; junction bases with no gene match: 4. The germline gives CDR1 SGHRS, CDR2 YFSETQ. Here the CDR3 DNA reads TGCGCCAGCAGCGGGGGACAGATCAATGAGCAGTTCTTC. Its protein product is CASSGGQINEQFF.

This rearrangement joins TRBV18 to TRBJ2-5; D gene unclear. The ends were cut back, 0 bases at V and 5 bases at J, with 16 bases in the middle. The CDR3 extends over 16 amino acids. The germline gives CDR1 KGHSH, CDR2 LQKENI. The CDR3 reads CASSPPARLRLETQYF. CDR3 sequence (DNA): TGTGCCAGCTCACCACCGGCACGACTGCGGCTCGAGACCCAGTACTTC. The full variable domain, in which reference TRBV18 and TRBJ2-5 provide the parts outside the CDR3, is NAGVMQNPRHLVRRRGQEARLRCSPMKGHSHVYWYRQLPEEGLKFMVYLQKENIIDESGMPKERFSAEFPKEGPSILRIQQVVRGDSAAYFCASSPPARLRLETQYFGPGTRLLVL.